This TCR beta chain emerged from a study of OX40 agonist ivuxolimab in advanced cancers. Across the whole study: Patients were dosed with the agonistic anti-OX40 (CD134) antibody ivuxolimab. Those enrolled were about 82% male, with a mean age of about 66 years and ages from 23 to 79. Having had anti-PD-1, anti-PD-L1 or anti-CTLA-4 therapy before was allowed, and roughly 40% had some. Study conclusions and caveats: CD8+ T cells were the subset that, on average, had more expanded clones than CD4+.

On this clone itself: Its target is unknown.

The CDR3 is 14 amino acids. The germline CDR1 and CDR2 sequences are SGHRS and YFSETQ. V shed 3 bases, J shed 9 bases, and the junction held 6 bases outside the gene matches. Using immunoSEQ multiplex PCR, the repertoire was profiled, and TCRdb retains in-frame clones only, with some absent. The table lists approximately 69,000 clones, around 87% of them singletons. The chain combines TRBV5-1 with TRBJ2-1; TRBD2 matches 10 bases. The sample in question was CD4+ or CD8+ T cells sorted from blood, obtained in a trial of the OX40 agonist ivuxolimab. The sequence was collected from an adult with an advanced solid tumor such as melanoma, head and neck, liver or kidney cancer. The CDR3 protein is CASSYLAGESEQFF. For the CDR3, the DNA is TGCGCCAGCAGCTATCTAGCGGGAGAAAGTGAGCAGTTCTTC.